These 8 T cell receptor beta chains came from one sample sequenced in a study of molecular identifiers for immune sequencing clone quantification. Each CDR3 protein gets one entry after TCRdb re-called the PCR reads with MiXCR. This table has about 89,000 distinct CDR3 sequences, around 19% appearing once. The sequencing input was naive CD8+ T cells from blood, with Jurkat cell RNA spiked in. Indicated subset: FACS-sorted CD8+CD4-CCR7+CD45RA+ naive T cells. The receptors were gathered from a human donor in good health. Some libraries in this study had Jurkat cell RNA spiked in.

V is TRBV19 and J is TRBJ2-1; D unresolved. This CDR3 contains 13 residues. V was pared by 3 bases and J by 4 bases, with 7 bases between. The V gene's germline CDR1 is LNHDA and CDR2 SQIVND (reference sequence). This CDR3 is CASSMAEYNEQFF. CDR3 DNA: TGTGCCAGTAGTATGGCAGAGTACAATGAGCAGTTCTTC.

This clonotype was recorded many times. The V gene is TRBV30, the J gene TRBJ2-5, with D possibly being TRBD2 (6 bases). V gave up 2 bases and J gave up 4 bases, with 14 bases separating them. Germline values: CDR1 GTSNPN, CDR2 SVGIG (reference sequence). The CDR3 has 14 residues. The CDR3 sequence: CAWSTAGGGETQYF. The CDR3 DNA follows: TGTGCCTGGAGTACCGCCGGGGGAGGAGAGACCCAGTACTTC.

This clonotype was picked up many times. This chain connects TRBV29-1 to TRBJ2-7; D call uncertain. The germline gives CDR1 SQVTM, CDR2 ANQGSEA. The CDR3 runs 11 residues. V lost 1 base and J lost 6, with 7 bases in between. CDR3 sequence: CSVEGASEQYF. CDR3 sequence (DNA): TGCAGCGTTGAAGGAGCTAGCGAGCAGTACTTC.

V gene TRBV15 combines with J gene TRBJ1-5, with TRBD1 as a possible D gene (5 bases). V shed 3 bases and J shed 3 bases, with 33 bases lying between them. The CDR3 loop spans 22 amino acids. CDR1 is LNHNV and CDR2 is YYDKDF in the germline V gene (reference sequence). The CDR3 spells CATSRPLMGHEALVRVNQPQHF. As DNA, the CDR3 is TGTGCCACCAGCAGGCCGCTGATGGGGCATGAAGCCCTCGTTAGAGTCAATCAGCCCCAGCATTTT.

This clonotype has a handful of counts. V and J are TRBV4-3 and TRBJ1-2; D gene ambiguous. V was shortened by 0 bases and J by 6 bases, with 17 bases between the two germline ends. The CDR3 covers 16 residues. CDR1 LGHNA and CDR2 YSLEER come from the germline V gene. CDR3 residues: CASSQDANNPFNGYTF. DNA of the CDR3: TGCGCCAGCAGCCAAGATGCGAACAACCCATTCAATGGCTACACCTTC.

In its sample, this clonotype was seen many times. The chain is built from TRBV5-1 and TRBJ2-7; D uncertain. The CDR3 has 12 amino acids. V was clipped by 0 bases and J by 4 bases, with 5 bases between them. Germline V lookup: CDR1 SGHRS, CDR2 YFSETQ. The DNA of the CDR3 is TGCGCCAGCAGCTTGGAGACGTACGAGCAGTACTTC. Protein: CASSLETYEQYF.

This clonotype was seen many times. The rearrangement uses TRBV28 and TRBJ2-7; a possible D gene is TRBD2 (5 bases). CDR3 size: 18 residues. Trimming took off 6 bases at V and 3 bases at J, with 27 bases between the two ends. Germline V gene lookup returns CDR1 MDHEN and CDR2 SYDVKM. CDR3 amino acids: CASSPAPGQAGENYEQYF. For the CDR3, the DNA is TGTGCCAGCAGCCCCGCGCCCGGGCAGGCCGGGGAAAACTACGAGCAGTACTTC.

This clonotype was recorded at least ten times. CDR3 DNA sequence: TGTGCCAGCAGTTTATCTGTCCTGGCCGACGAACTGTTTTTT. Translated, it gives CASSLSVLADELFF. The V call is TRBV27, the J call TRBJ1-4; D unclear. The V and J ends lost 0 bases and 12 bases respectively, with 14 bases between them. The length of the CDR3 is 14 residues. Germline V lookup: CDR1 MNHEY, CDR2 SMNVEV (reference sequence).